This record covers a single TCR beta chain. The sample comes from a study of blood T cell repertoires in COVID-19. Study as a whole: Donors in the United States, Italy and Spain gave samples during acute or convalescent COVID-19. PBMCs, B-cell-depleted T cells, or T cells were the source of the cDNA or gDNA that made up the material.

In the authors' workflow: Amplifying reference gene primers gave estimates of nucleated cell counts. Data came from immunoSEQ multiplex PCR; TCRdb stores just in-frame clones and leaves some out. The V and J calls and the clone size are those of that table, but D and trimming were determined from the DNA. The sample carries 50,000 to 75,000 clones, 80% recorded once. Trimming cost V 5 bases and J 4 bases; bases outside gene matches: 5. CDR3 size: 14 residues. From germline, CDR1 is LGHDT and CDR2 YNNKEL (reference sequence). Sequenced material: peripheral blood. The genes are TRBV3-1 (or the pseudogene TRBV3-2) and TRBJ2-7, with 10 bases matching TRBD1. The clonotype was recovered from a man in his 60s with acute or convalescent COVID-19. The CDR3 region has the DNA TGTGCCAGCAGCGGACAGGGGGTCCTATACGAGCAGTACTTC. This codes for CASSGQGVLYEQYF.